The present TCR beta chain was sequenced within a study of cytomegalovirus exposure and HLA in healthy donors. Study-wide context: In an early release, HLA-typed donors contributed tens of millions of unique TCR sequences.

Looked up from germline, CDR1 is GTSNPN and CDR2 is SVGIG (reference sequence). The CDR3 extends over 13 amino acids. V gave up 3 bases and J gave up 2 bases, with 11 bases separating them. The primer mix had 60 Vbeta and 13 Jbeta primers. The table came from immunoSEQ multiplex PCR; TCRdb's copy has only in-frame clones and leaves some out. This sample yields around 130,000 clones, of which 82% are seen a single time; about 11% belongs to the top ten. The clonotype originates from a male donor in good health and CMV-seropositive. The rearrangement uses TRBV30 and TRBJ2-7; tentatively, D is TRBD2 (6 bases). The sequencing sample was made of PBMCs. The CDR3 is CAWRGGGAYEQYF. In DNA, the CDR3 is TGTGCCTGGAGGGGGGGTGGAGCCTACGAGCAGTACTTC.